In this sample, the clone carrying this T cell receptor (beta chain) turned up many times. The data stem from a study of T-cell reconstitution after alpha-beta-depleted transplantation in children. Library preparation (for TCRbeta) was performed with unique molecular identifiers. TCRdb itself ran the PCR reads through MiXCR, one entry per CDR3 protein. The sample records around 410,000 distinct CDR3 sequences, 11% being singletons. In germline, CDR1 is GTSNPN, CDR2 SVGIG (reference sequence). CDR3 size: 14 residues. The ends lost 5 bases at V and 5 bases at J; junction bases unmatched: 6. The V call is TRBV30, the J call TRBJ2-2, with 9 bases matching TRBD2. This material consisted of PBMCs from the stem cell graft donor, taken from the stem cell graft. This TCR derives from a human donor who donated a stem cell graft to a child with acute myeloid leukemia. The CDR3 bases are TGTGCCTGGGCCGGGACTAGCCGTACCGGGGAGCTGTTTTTT. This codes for CAWAGTSRTGELFF.